Listed below are T cell receptor beta chains from one sample, sequenced in a study of T cell repertoires in cytomegalovirus infection. From the reads, TCRdb called clonotypes with MiXCR, one entry per CDR3 protein. The sample yields hundreds of thousands of distinct CDR3 sequences, about a tenth seen once. The sequenced sample was PBMCs. The receptors derive from a human donor in good health (CMV status not recorded). Some clones in this sample may be carry-over from other donors' samples. The CDR3 runs from the conserved cysteine through the conserved F or W. D genes are given only for firm matches. Expanded clones get a size class; other rows say once, few or many, or leave the size out.

NA,TRBV12-3/TRBV12-4,TRBJ1-1,NA,TGTGCCAGCAGCCGATCGGAAGGCAGCACTGAAGCTTTCTTT,CASSRSEGSTEAFF
NA,TRBV10-3,TRBJ2-7,many,TGTGCCATCAGTGAGGACGGACGATACGAGCAGTACTTC,CAISEDGRYEQYF
NA,TRBV12-3/TRBV12-4,TRBJ1-5,many,TGTGCCAGCAGGCGGACAGAGGGTAGGGGGCCCCAGCATTTT,CASRRTEGRGPQHF
TRBD2,TRBV5-5,TRBJ2-3,many,TGTGCCAGCAGCTTCCTAGCGGGGGGCACAGATACGCAGTATTTT,CASSFLAGGTDTQYF
NA,TRBV6-2/TRBV6-3,TRBJ1-1,many,TGTGCCAGCAGTTACATGGGAAACACTGAAGCTTTCTTT,CASSYMGNTEAFF
TRBD1,TRBV20-1,TRBJ1-2,many,TGCAGTGCTATTCCGTCGCAGGGGGCTAAGGGCTACACCTTC,CSAIPSQGAKGYTF
TRBD1,TRBV6-6,TRBJ2-2,few,TGTGCCAGCAGGCCCGACAGGGTACCCGGGGAGCTGTTTTTT,CASRPDRVPGELFF
TRBD2,TRBV29-1,TRBJ2-1,many,TGCAGCGTTGGCCTGCGGGGGGGAAATGAGCAGTTCTTC,CSVGLRGGNEQFF
TRBD1,TRBV27,TRBJ2-1,few,TGTGCCAGCCTAAACAGGGGCACGGATGAGCAGTTCTTC,CASLNRGTDEQFF
NA,TRBV6-2/TRBV6-3,TRBJ1-1,few,TGTGCCAGCAGTACTCTAGGGAGGGCGCACTCGGACACTGAAGCTTTCTTT,CASSTLGRAHSDTEAFF
NA,TRBV9,TRBJ1-1,few,TGTGCCAGCAGCGTAGGCGGTGACACTGAAGCTTTCTTT,CASSVGGDTEAFF
NA,TRBV13,TRBJ2-3,NA,TGTGCCAGCAGCTCCCCTTCACACATGGATACGCAGTATTTT,CASSSPSHMDTQYF
NA,TRBV7-9,TRBJ2-4,few,TGTGCCAGCAGCTTAAACGGAAACATTCAGTACTTC,CASSLNGNIQYF
TRBD2,TRBV20-1,TRBJ2-3,few,TGCAGTGCCCTGACGCCGGGGGGTATTGGAAATACGCAGTATTTT,CSALTPGGIGNTQYF
NA,TRBV12-3/TRBV12-4,TRBJ2-7,many,TGTGCCAGCAGTTTCGGCCGAGTTGGCCCCTACGAGCAGTACTTC,CASSFGRVGPYEQYF
NA,TRBV28,TRBJ1-2,NA,TGTGCCAGCAGCCAGAACGATGGCTACACCTTC,CASSQNDGYTF
TRBD1,TRBV29-1,TRBJ1-2,few,TGCAGCGTTCGGCAGGGGGATACCTTC,CSVRQGDTF
NA,TRBV9,TRBJ2-4,NA,TGTGCCAGCAGCGTAGACGGCAGGGAAAACATTCAGTACTTC,CASSVDGRENIQYF
NA,TRBV19,TRBJ2-1,many,TGTGCCAGTAGTGCCCACTCCGGAGGCTCCTACAATGAGCAGTTCTTC,CASSAHSGGSYNEQFF
NA,TRBV5-4,TRBJ1-2,many,TGTGCCAGCAGCGCCCGAGGGGCGCGGCAGGATGGCTACACCTTC,CASSARGARQDGYTF
NA,TRBV7-6,TRBJ2-2,many,TGTGCCAGCAGTGTCTACAGGGTGAACACCGGGGAGCTGTTTTTT,CASSVYRVNTGELFF
NA,TRBV28,TRBJ2-1,many,TGTGCCAGCATCGCGGCCAGGGGTCTGAATGAGCAGTTCTTC,CASIAARGLNEQFF
NA,TRBV6-2/TRBV6-3,TRBJ1-4,many,TGTGCCAGCAGAGGAACAACTAATGAAAAACTGTTTTTT,CASRGTTNEKLFF
TRBD1,TRBV28,TRBJ1-1,many,TGTGCCAGCAGTTCCGGACAGGTCCAAGAAGCTTTCTTT,CASSSGQVQEAFF
TRBD2,TRBV6-1,TRBJ2-5,NA,TGTGCCACCCTTGGGCGGGGGGAGACCCAGTACTTC,CATLGRGETQYF
TRBD1,TRBV2,TRBJ1-2,NA,TGTGCCAGCAGTGAGCTGGGACAGGTTATCTATGGCTACACCTTC,CASSELGQVIYGYTF
TRBD2,TRBV6-5,TRBJ2-2,many,TGTGCCAGCAGTTATAGTGGACTAGCGGTACCCGGGGAGCTGTTTTTT,CASSYSGLAVPGELFF
NA,TRBV28,TRBJ1-2,few,TGTGCCAGCAGAATCGGACAGAACTATGGCTACACCTTC,CASRIGQNYGYTF
NA,TRBV2,TRBJ2-1,many,TGTGCCAGCAGATACGGGACGGGTACCTACAATGAGCAGTTCTTC,CASRYGTGTYNEQFF
NA,TRBV10-3,TRBJ2-2,many,TGTGCCATCAGTGAACGGACACCCGGGACCTCCGGCGGGGAGCTGTTTTTT,CAISERTPGTSGGELFF
TRBD1,TRBV5-4,TRBJ2-1,many,TGTGCCAGCAGCCCACGGGACAGGGGGTCCAGCGAGCAGTTCTTC,CASSPRDRGSSEQFF
TRBD2,TRBV20-1,TRBJ2-7,many,TGCAGTGCTAGGGGGCTAGCGGGGAGACGTTACGAGCAGTACTTC,CSARGLAGRRYEQYF
NA,TRBV7-9,TRBJ1-1,many,TGTGCCAGCAGCTTAAAAGTTCAAGCGAACACTGAAGCTTTCTTT,CASSLKVQANTEAFF
NA,TRBV28,TRBJ2-2,few,TGTGCCAGCACCGGAGGGGCTAGCCGAAACACCGGGGAGCTGTTTTTT,CASTGGASRNTGELFF
NA,TRBV20-1,TRBJ2-7,NA,TGCAGTGCTCCGGGGCGCCGAGGGAACTACGAGCAGTACTTC,CSAPGRRGNYEQYF
TRBD2,TRBV7-9,TRBJ2-2,many,TGTGCCAGCAGCTTACAGCGGGGGGTAAACACCGGGGAGCTGTTTTTT,CASSLQRGVNTGELFF
TRBD1,TRBV7-2,TRBJ1-2,many,TGTGCCAGCAGCTTATGGATGCAGGGGGCGGCGTATGGCTACACCTTC,CASSLWMQGAAYGYTF
NA,TRBV19,TRBJ2-3,few,TGTGCCAGTAGTAAGGCAGATACGCAGTATTTT,CASSKADTQYF
NA,TRBV29-1,TRBJ2-1,NA,TGCAGCGTTGGGATTTACAATGAGCAGTTCTTC,CSVGIYNEQFF